This T cell receptor beta chain was identified in a study of response to subunit inactivated influenza vaccine. Germline assignment: CDR1 SNHLY and CDR2 FYNNEI. The J segment lost 5 bases and the V segment lost 0 bases, leaving 3 bases of the junction unmatched. CDR3 length: 15 residues. TCRdb analysed the RT-PCR reads with MiXCR anew, one entry per CDR3 protein. The sample shows just under 550,000 distinct CDR3 sequences, roughly 25% of them seen only once. In this sample, this clonotype turned up a few times. This same sample was also taken into another study, of T cells expressing NK-cell markers. That work adds: Scientists made TCR beta cDNA using 5'RACE template switching with UMIs.

The specimen was CD4+ T cells sorted from PBMCs, collected approximately 13 days after vaccination. The chain recombines TRBV2 with TRBJ2-7, with 11 bases aligning to TRBD2. This clonotype was obtained from a man aged 45-60 years who received an inactivated influenza vaccine. CDR3 DNA sequence: TGTGCCAGCAGTGAAGCTACTAGCGGGAGCCACGAGCAGTACTTC. The encoded protein is CASSEATSGSHEQYF.